The 25 T cell receptor beta chains in this list originate from one sample, sequenced in a study of OX40 agonist ivuxolimab in advanced cancers. Assay used: immunoSEQ multiplex PCR; TCRdb lists only in-frame clones, some missing. The sample has more than 75,000 clones; approximately 80% are singletons. The input for sequencing was CD4+ or CD8+ T cells sorted from blood, taken in a trial of the OX40 agonist ivuxolimab. The source is an adult with an advanced solid tumor such as melanoma, head and neck, liver or kidney cancer.

In regard to this clone: One end of the junction fails to match germline, which may point to a read error. This chain joins TRBV19 and TRBJ2-6; a weak D match, TRBD2 (5 bases). The CDR3 totals 15 residues. Germline assignment: CDR1 LNHDA and CDR2 SQIVND (reference sequence). CDR3 amino acids: CASSISGSGANVLTF. The CDR3 DNA reads as TGTGCCAGCAGTATTTCGGGGTCTGGGGCCAACGTCCTGACTTTC.

In DNA form, the CDR3 reads TGTGCCAGCAGCTTATCCCGGGGAGAGACCCAGTACTTC. This gives the protein CASSLSRGETQYF. The V and J genes are TRBV7-3 and TRBJ2-5; possibly TRBD2 for D (5 bases). Between the trimmed V and J ends, which lost 2 bases and 4 bases, there was a span of 8 bases. Germline V lookup: CDR1 SGHTA, CDR2 FQGTGA. This CDR3 has 13 amino acids.

The genes are TRBV7-2 and TRBJ2-1, with unresolved D. The CDR3 runs 14 residues. The V gene's germline CDR1 is SGHTA and CDR2 FQGNSA. The V end was cut by 5 bases, the J end by 8 bases, with 16 bases between. The CDR3 DNA is TGTGCCAGCAGCCCCGACGCCCCTAGGGATGAGCAGTTCTTC. It yields the protein CASSPDAPRDEQFF.

J is TRBJ1-6 and V is TRBV27; the D gene is possibly TRBD1 (5 bases). Germline CDR1 MNHEY, CDR2 SMNVEV (reference sequence). V lost 3 bases, J lost 2 bases, and 14 bases lay in between. The CDR3 covers 17 residues. The CDR3 here is CASSLTELGTYNSPLHF. The DNA for the CDR3 is TGTGCCAGCAGTTTGACAGAGCTTGGCACCTATAATTCACCCCTCCACTTT.

V gene TRBV18 combines with J gene TRBJ1-1; 7 bases are a match to TRBD1. This CDR3 is 15 amino acids long. Germline loops: CDR1 KGHSH, CDR2 LQKENI. V shed 5 bases, J shed 0 bases, and the junction held 6 bases outside the gene matches. The CDR3 coding sequence is TGTGCCAGCTCAAGACAGGGCGGATTGAACACTGAAGCTTTCTTT. Translation: CASSRQGGLNTEAFF.

The gene calls are TRBV7-9 and TRBJ1-5, with D tentatively TRBD1 (6 bases). The CDR3 is made up of 13 amino acids. Per the germline V gene, CDR1 is SEHNR and CDR2 is FQNEAQ (reference sequence). V lost 5 bases and J lost 5, with 10 bases in between. Here the CDR3 reads CASSPQGYQPQHF. The CDR3 nucleotides read TGTGCCAGCAGCCCCCAGGGGTATCAGCCCCAGCATTTT.

This chain links TRBV7-6 with TRBJ2-1; 8 bases map to TRBD1. Germline-derived CDR1 and CDR2 are SGHVS and FNYEAQ. Unmatched junction bases numbered 10, after V lost 1 base and J lost 8 bases. The CDR3 sequence is 16 residues long. The CDR3 DNA sequence: TGTGCCAGCAGCTTAGGGCAGGGGGCGCTCGGCCATGAGCAGTTCTTC. Its protein is CASSLGQGALGHEQFF.

The CDR3 reads CSVGQGALPRYGYTF. CDR3 DNA sequence: TGCAGCGTGGGACAGGGTGCACTACCCCGCTATGGCTACACCTTC. This chain connects TRBV29-1 to TRBJ1-2, with 9 bases aligning to TRBD1. Trimming cost V 6 bases and J 4 bases; bases outside gene matches: 12. The CDR3 covers 15 residues. Germline V CDR1 and CDR2: SQVTM, ANQGSEA.

This clone occurred once. The rearrangement joins TRBV6-5 to TRBJ1-2; TRBD1 aligns across 9 bases. Trimming at V came to 9 bases and at J to 0 bases, leaving 8 bases not matched to a gene. Germline assignment: CDR1 MNHEY and CDR2 SVGAGI. This CDR3 region has 15 residues. The CDR3 is CASRLQGAPNYGYTF. DNA of the CDR3: TGTGCCAGTCGGCTACAGGGGGCCCCTAACTATGGCTACACCTTC.

The table lists this clone with a count of one. The chain carries TRBV18 and TRBJ1-2, with D uncertain. In germline, CDR1 is KGHSH, CDR2 LQKENI. The CDR3 sequence is 13 residues long. Trimming shortened V by 6 bases and J by 6 bases, and 14 bases separated the two germline ends. The CDR3 here is CASSWTAGNGYTF. The DNA of the CDR3 is TGTGCCAGCTCCTGGACTGCGGGGAATGGCTACACCTTC.

The chain links TRBV11-2 to TRBJ1-5; the D gene is possibly TRBD1 (5 bases). In germline, CDR1 is SGHAT, CDR2 FQNNGV. The CDR3 totals 16 residues. Trimming removed 0 bases from V and 3 bases from J, with 12 bases in between. The CDR3 nucleotides read TGTGCCAGCAGCTTAGAAGGTACAGGCTTCAATCAGCCCCAGCATTTT. Protein sequence: CASSLEGTGFNQPQHF.

The V and J genes are TRBV5-1 and TRBJ1-6, with 10 bases fitting TRBD1. Per the germline V gene, CDR1 is SGHRS and CDR2 is YFSETQ. The CDR3 consists of 16 residues. Trimming took 0 bases from V and 7 from J; bases not matched to a gene: 4. For the CDR3, the DNA is TGCGCCAGCAGCTTGGCACCGGGACAGGGGAATTCACCCCTCCACTTT. Protein: CASSLAPGQGNSPLHF.

V and J are TRBV12-2 and TRBJ2-1; the table's D gene call, TRBD2, was not cross checked with the DNA. TRBV12-2 is labeled a pseudogene. The CDR3 runs to 16 residues. CDR3 protein: CASRLVSEGFYNEQFF. In nucleotides, the CDR3 is TGTGCAAGTCGCTTAGTATCCGAGGGCTTCTACAATGAGCAGTTCTTC.

The chain is built from TRBV7-2 and TRBJ2-5; 9 positions agree with TRBD1. The end of the DNA fits TRBJ2-7 better, so the J call may be wrong. Germline V CDR1 and CDR2: SGHTA, FQGNSA. The CDR3 has 13 residues. The CDR3 is CASSPGQGNEQYF. In nucleotides, the CDR3 is TGTGCCAGCAGTCCCGGACAGGGGAACGAGCAGTACTTC.

This sequence joins TRBV5-5 and TRBJ2-3; 12 positions match TRBD1. This CDR3 is 17 amino acids long. J was trimmed by 4 bases and V by 6 bases; bases with no gene match: 12. CDR1 is SGHKS and CDR2 is YYEKEE in the germline V gene (reference sequence). The CDR3 here is CASIPHPGQGASDTQYF. CDR3 in DNA: TGTGCCAGCATTCCACACCCGGGACAGGGGGCGTCAGATACGCAGTATTTT.

The chain has TRBV7-3 and TRBJ2-5; 10 bases align to TRBD2. V shed 6 bases, J shed 5 bases, and the junction held 6 bases outside the gene matches. Looked up from germline, CDR1 is SGHTA and CDR2 is FQGTGA. This CDR3 is 14 amino acids long. Written as DNA, the CDR3 is TGTGCCAGCAGTTTAGCGGGGGGCAGGGAGACCCAGTACTTC. It yields the protein CASSLAGGRETQYF.

Concerning this clone: The sample contains more than one DNA sequence encoding this CDR3. The chain joins TRBV7-3 to TRBJ2-1, with 9 bases matching TRBD1. V was pared by 5 bases and J by 9 bases, with 8 bases of the junction left unmatched. This CDR3 region has 14 residues. Germline V gives CDR1 SGHTA, CDR2 FQGTGA. This CDR3 is CASSLGTGQGEQFF. The CDR3 coding sequence is TGTGCCAGCAGCCTGGGGACAGGGCAAGGTGAGCAGTTCTTC.

There are a few counts of this clone. The V gene is TRBV5-4, the J gene TRBJ2-2; possible D gene TRBD2, 5 bases. The V end lost 2 bases, the J end lost 2 bases, and 13 bases lay between the germline ends. CDR1 SGHNT and CDR2 YYREEE come from the germline V gene (reference sequence). The CDR3 consists of 16 residues. The CDR3 DNA is TGTGCCAGCAGCTTTGGCGGCGGGCTTAACACCGGGGAGCTGTTTTTT. Translated: CASSFGGGLNTGELFF.

The chain is built from TRBV19 and TRBJ2-2; perhaps TRBD2 as D (6 bases). V was shortened by 3 bases and J by 6 bases, with 11 bases between the two germline ends. CDR1 LNHDA and CDR2 SQIVND come from the germline V gene (reference sequence). The CDR3 sequence is 14 residues long. CDR3 protein: CASSMEGRAGELFF. The CDR3 DNA follows: TGTGCCAGTAGTATGGAGGGAAGGGCCGGGGAGCTGTTTTTT. The full variable domain, its missing parts supplied by reference TRBV19 and TRBJ2-2, is DGGITQSPKYLFRKEGQNVTLSCEQNLNHDAMYWYRQDPGQGLRLIYYSQIVNDFQKGDIAEGYSVSREKKESFPLTVTSAQKNPTAFYLCASSMEGRAGELFFGEGSRLTVL.

This chain links TRBV7-8 with TRBJ2-3; D may be TRBD2 (6 bases). Germline V gene sequence: CDR1 SGHVS, CDR2 FQNEAQ. Trimming took 4 bases from V and 5 from J, leaving 13 bases between them. The CDR3 is 14 amino acids. The CDR3 nucleotides read TGTGCCAGCAGCTGGACTACCGGGGGAGATACGCAGTATTTT. Amino acids: CASSWTTGGDTQYF.

The rearrangement links TRBV19 to TRBJ2-2, with TRBD1 matching over 9 bases. J gave up 1 base and V 4 bases, and 16 bases lay outside the gene matches. CDR3 length: 20 amino acids. Germline CDR1 and CDR2: LNHDA and SQIVND (reference sequence). The CDR3 coding sequence is TGTGCCAGTAGTACAATGGGACAGGGCGTCCTCCCGCTGAACACCGGGGAGCTGTTTTTT. Amino acid sequence: CASSTMGQGVLPLNTGELFF. Supplemented by reference TRBV19 and TRBJ2-2, the full variable domain reads DGGITQSPKYLFRKEGQNVTLSCEQNLNHDAMYWYRQDPGQGLRLIYYSQIVNDFQKGDIAEGYSVSREKKESFPLTVTSAQKNPTAFYLCASSTMGQGVLPLNTGELFFGEGSRLTVL.

A single count supports this clone. The chain is built from TRBV25-1 and TRBJ2-5, with no clear D. The CDR3 is 11 residues long. In germline, CDR1 is MGHDK, CDR2 SYGVNS. V lost 7 bases and J lost 8, with 11 bases in between. DNA for the CDR3: TGTGCCAGCAAGGGTGTAGGTACCCAGTACTTC. This sequence encodes CASKGVGTQYF. The full variable domain, rest sourced from reference TRBV25-1 and TRBJ2-5, is EADIYQTPRYLVIGTGKKITLECSQTMGHDKMYWYQQDPGMELHLIHYSYGVNSTEKGDLSSESTVSRIRTEHFPLTLESARPSHTSQYLCASKGVGTQYFGPGTRLLVL.

The chain is built from TRBV5-4 and TRBJ2-5; D call uncertain. V was trimmed by 4 bases and J by 7 bases, leaving 14 bases between them. This CDR3 is 13 amino acids long. CDR1 and CDR2 (germline): SGHNT, YYREEE (reference sequence). As DNA, the CDR3 is TGTGCCAGCAGCCCGGATCGGGTGGGGACCCAGTACTTC. This encodes CASSPDRVGTQYF.

The chain combines TRBV18 with TRBJ1-1, with D unresolved. CDR3 length equals 15 residues. Trimming shortened V by 2 bases and J by 0 bases, and 10 bases separated the two germline ends. Germline V gives CDR1 KGHSH, CDR2 LQKENI. The CDR3 DNA is TGTGCCAGCTCACCAGAAAGGAACATGAACACTGAAGCTTTCTTT. Protein: CASSPERNMNTEAFF. Looking up the rest from reference TRBV18 and TRBJ1-1 gives the full variable domain: NAGVMQNPRHLVRRRGQEARLRCSPMKGHSHVYWYRQLPEEGLKFMVYLQKENIIDESGMPKERFSAEFPKEGPSILRIQQVVRGDSAAYFCASSPERNMNTEAFFGQGTRLTVV.

The V gene is TRBV5-4, the J gene TRBJ1-2; tentative D call: TRBD1 (5 bases). V was pared by 0 bases and J by 3 bases, with 9 bases between. Germline CDR1 is SGHNT and CDR2 is YYREEE (reference sequence). The CDR3 covers 14 residues. DNA for the CDR3: TGTGCCAGCAGCTTGGGGGACGGACACTATGGCTACACCTTC. Encoded protein: CASSLGDGHYGYTF.